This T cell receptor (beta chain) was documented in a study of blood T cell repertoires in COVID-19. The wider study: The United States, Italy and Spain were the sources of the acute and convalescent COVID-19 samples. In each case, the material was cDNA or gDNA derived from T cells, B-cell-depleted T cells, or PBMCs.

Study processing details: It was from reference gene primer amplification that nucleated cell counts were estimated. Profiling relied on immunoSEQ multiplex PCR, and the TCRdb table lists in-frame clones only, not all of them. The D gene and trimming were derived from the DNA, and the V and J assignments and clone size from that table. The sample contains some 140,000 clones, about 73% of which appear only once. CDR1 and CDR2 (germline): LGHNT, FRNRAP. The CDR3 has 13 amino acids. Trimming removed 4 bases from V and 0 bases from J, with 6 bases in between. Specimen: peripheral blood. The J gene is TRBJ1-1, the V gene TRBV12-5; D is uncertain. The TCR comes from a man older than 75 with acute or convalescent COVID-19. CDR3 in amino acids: CASGSTLNTEAFF. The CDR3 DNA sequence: TGTGCTAGTGGTTCCACATTGAACACTGAAGCTTTCTTT.